The clone carrying this TCR beta chain was recorded once. This entry comes from a study of neoadjuvant anti-PD-1 for oral cavity cancer. V was trimmed by 0 bases and J by 8 bases, leaving 12 bases between them. This CDR3 spans 14 amino acids. CDR1 is SGHRS and CDR2 is YFSETQ in the germline V gene. These oral cavity squamous cell carcinomas were HPV-negative and locally advanced. Assay: immunoSEQ multiplex PCR; the TCRdb copy retains only in-frame clones and omits some. The table lists roughly 7,000 clones, around 60% of them singletons. This material consisted of tumor tissue, taken before nivolumab (anti-PD-1) treatment. The sequence derives from a person between 35 and 79 years old with oral cavity squamous cell carcinoma. The rearrangement uses TRBV5-1 and TRBJ2-1, with D possibly being TRBD1 (5 bases). CDR3 residues: CASSLAGSPDEQFF. CDR3 bases: TGCGCCAGCAGCTTGGCAGGGTCTCCGGATGAGCAGTTCTTC. The whole variable domain, filled in from reference TRBV5-1 and TRBJ2-1, reads KAGVTQTPRYLIKTRGQQVTLSCSPISGHRSVSWYQQTPGQGLQFLFEYFSETQRNKGNFPGRFSGRQFSNSRSEMNVSTLELGDSALYLCASSLAGSPDEQFFGPGTRLTVL.